The 17 T cell receptor beta chains reported below all come from one sample, sequenced in a study of blood T cell repertoires in COVID-19. Generated by immunoSEQ multiplex PCR, the TCRdb table keeps only in-frame clones and is missing some. The sample has about 240,000 clones; 75% to 90% are singletons. The sequenced sample consisted of peripheral blood. These receptors were obtained from a man aged 55 to 70 who had recovered from COVID-19.

The rearrangement links TRBV18 to TRBJ1-4; tentatively, D is TRBD1 (5 bases). From germline, CDR1 is KGHSH and CDR2 LQKENI. V dropped 4 bases and J dropped 2 bases, with 8 bases sitting between them. The CDR3 has 14 amino acids. The DNA of the CDR3 is TGTGCCAGCTCACAGGCAGGGACTAATGAAAAACTGTTTTTT. As protein: CASSQAGTNEKLFF.

The chain carries TRBV21-1 and TRBJ1-2. TRBV21-1 is designated a pseudogene. This CDR3 region has 16 residues. The CDR3 is CASSKIWVRLNYGYTF. Written as DNA, the CDR3 is TGTGCCAGCAGCAAAATTTGGGTCAGACTTAACTATGGCTACACCTTC.

This sequence joins TRBV13 and TRBJ2-3; TRBD2 aligns across 10 bases. The germline V gene has CDR1 PRHDT and CDR2 FYEKMQ (reference sequence). This CDR3 contains 16 residues. The V gene end was trimmed by 5 bases and the J gene end by 2 bases; junction bases not matched to a gene: 7. CDR3 in amino acids: CASSTRTSGHTDTQYF. The CDR3 coding sequence is TGTGCCAGCAGCACCCGGACTAGCGGTCACACAGATACGCAGTATTTT.

The chain couples TRBV18 to TRBJ2-7; 7 bases line up with TRBD1. The CDR3 runs 14 residues. The trim removed 4 bases at V and 5 bases at J, leaving 8 bases unmatched. Per germline, CDR1 KGHSH and CDR2 LQKENI. In nucleotides, the CDR3 is TGTGCCAGCTCACTCAGACAGGGAGCCGACGAGCAGTACTTC. Translated: CASSLRQGADEQYF.

This CDR3 reads CASSARTDRGDEPQHF. DNA for the CDR3: TGTGCCAGCAGCGCCCGGACGGACAGGGGAGATGAGCCCCAGCATTTT. The chain has TRBV7-8 and TRBJ1-5, with TRBD1 matching 9 bases. Trimming removed 5 bases from V and 8 bases from J; junction bases left unmatched: 13. From germline, CDR1 is SGHVS and CDR2 FQNEAQ. This CDR3 contains 16 residues.

J is TRBJ2-3 and V is TRBV19; a possible D gene is TRBD1 (6 bases). V shed 6 bases and J shed 4 bases, with 17 bases lying between them. The CDR3 extends over 15 amino acids. Germline V gene lookup returns CDR1 LNHDA and CDR2 SQIVND (reference sequence). CDR3 residues: CASRRQAFGADTQYF. The CDR3 DNA reads as TGTGCCAGTAGGAGACAGGCGTTCGGGGCAGATACGCAGTATTTT.

The chain is built from TRBV7-9 and TRBJ2-1; maybe TRBD2 (6 bases). The CDR3 contains 14 residues. The ends were cut back, 5 bases at V and 0 bases at J, with 8 bases in the middle. Germline CDR1 reads SEHNR; CDR2 reads FQNEAQ (reference sequence). The CDR3 protein is CASSGGSSYNEQFF. CDR3 DNA: TGTGCCAGCAGCGGGGGGAGCTCCTACAATGAGCAGTTCTTC.

The V call is TRBV19, the J call TRBJ2-2; D might be TRBD2 (5 bases). Germline CDR1 and CDR2: LNHDA and SQIVND (reference sequence). Trimming stripped 5 bases from V and 5 bases from J, with 15 bases between. The CDR3 extends over 15 amino acids. This CDR3 reads CASSFPGIRTGELFF. CDR3 bases: TGTGCCAGTAGTTTCCCCGGGATCCGTACCGGGGAGCTGTTTTTT.

This rearrangement joins TRBV12-3 or TRBV12-4 to TRBJ1-3, with TRBD1 matching 7 bases. This CDR3 spans 13 amino acids. J gave up 5 bases and V 5 bases, and 3 bases lay outside the gene matches. CDR3 loop: CASSDRVRNTIYF. CDR3 DNA: TGTGCCAGCAGTGACAGGGTTAGAAACACCATATATTTT.

This clone was detected only once. This rearrangement joins TRBV10-1 to TRBJ2-3; D is possibly TRBD1 (5 bases). Per the germline V gene, CDR1 is WNHNN and CDR2 is SYGVQD (reference sequence). The CDR3 runs 18 residues. Trimming took 6 bases from V and 4 from J, leaving 26 bases between them. The CDR3 coding sequence is TGCGCCAGCAGCCCCGCGAGAATAGAGACAGTCCCGGCAGATACGCAGTATTTT. The encoded protein is CASSPARIETVPADTQYF.

The CDR3 is CSVGGIGRPNTEAFF. DNA of the CDR3: TGCAGCGTGGGAGGGATAGGCAGGCCTAACACTGAAGCTTTCTTT. The chain is built from TRBV29-1 and TRBJ1-1; D remains unclear. CDR1 is SQVTM and CDR2 is ANQGSEA in the germline V gene. This CDR3 comprises 15 residues. Deletions cut 6 bases from V and 2 bases from J, with 19 bases between.

The chain couples TRBV15 to TRBJ2-7; D gene unclear. Germline V lookup: CDR1 LNHNV, CDR2 YYDKDF (reference sequence). The CDR3 sequence is 14 residues long. The ends were cut back, 1 base at V and 0 bases at J, with 7 bases in the middle. CDR3 loop: CATSRGATSYEQYF. CDR3 DNA sequence: TGTGCCACCAGCAGAGGAGCCACCTCCTACGAGCAGTACTTC.

V usage is TRBV29-1 and J usage is TRBJ1-2, with D tentatively TRBD1 (5 bases). Trimming removed 0 bases from V and 2 bases from J, with 16 bases in between. The CDR3 has 16 residues. Germline CDR1 is SQVTM and CDR2 is ANQGSEA. CDR3 nucleotides: TGCAGCGTTGAAGATCGGGGCGGGGGTCGCAACTATGGCTACACCTTC. Its protein product is CSVEDRGGGRNYGYTF.

The genes are TRBV19 and TRBJ2-3; 13 bases fit TRBD2. CDR3 length: 18 residues. From germline, CDR1 is LNHDA and CDR2 SQIVND (reference sequence). Germline trimming cut 3 bases from V and 4 bases from J; bases unmatched to any gene: 10. CDR3 sequence reads: CASSIRLAGGSAPDTQYF. The CDR3 bases are TGTGCCAGTAGTATCAGACTAGCGGGGGGTTCGGCGCCAGATACGCAGTATTTT. Using reference TRBV19 and TRBJ2-3 for the parts outside the CDR3, the full variable domain is DGGITQSPKYLFRKEGQNVTLSCEQNLNHDAMYWYRQDPGQGLRLIYYSQIVNDFQKGDIAEGYSVSREKKESFPLTVTSAQKNPTAFYLCASSIRLAGGSAPDTQYFGPGTRLTVL.

This chain links TRBV24-1 with TRBJ1-5; D gene unclear. Deletions cut 2 bases from V and 11 bases from J, with 12 bases between. CDR3 length equals 13 residues. Germline CDR1 is KGHDR and CDR2 is SFDVKD. The CDR3 sequence is CATSDSMGQAQHF. CDR3 DNA sequence: TGTGCCACCAGTGATTCGATGGGCCAGGCCCAGCATTTT.

This clone appeared a few times. V and J are TRBV19 and TRBJ1-1; TRBD1 aligns across 8 bases. Germline CDR1 reads LNHDA; CDR2 reads SQIVND (reference sequence). CDR3 length equals 19 residues. Losses at the gene ends were 6 bases for V and 4 bases for J; bases not matched to a gene: 22. This CDR3 is CASRKRETVAWTGFTEAFF. The CDR3 DNA reads as TGTGCCAGTAGGAAAAGGGAAACGGTTGCTTGGACAGGGTTCACTGAAGCTTTCTTT.

V is TRBV20-1 and J is TRBJ2-5, with D perhaps TRBD1 (6 bases). The CDR3 runs 11 residues. Trimming left V 4 bases short and J 5 bases short, with 8 bases between. Germline assignment: CDR1 DFQATT and CDR2 SNEGSKA (reference sequence). The CDR3 bases are TGCAGTGCTAACAGGGTGGAGACCCAGTACTTC. Amino acids: CSANRVETQYF.